The 4 T cell receptor beta chains below all came from one sample that was sequenced in a study of Graves' ophthalmopathy and Graves' hyperthyroidism. TCR beta CDR3 regions were amplified from RNA transcripts. HTBI primers primed a first-round RT-PCR, and a second-round multiplex PCR followed. From the multiplex PCR reads, TCRdb called clonotypes with MiXCR, one entry per CDR3 protein. The data hold about 220,000 distinct CDR3 sequences, with 20% to 25% observed a single time. The sample was peripheral blood. Receptors originate from a woman aged 45-59 years with Graves' ophthalmopathy.

This clonotype has at least ten counts. The genes are TRBV9 and TRBJ2-2; D may be TRBD1 or TRBD2 (5 bases each). Looked up from germline, CDR1 is SGDLS and CDR2 is YYNGEE. The CDR3 length is 15 residues. Trimming cost V 3 bases and J 6 bases, with 15 bases left between them. CDR3 DNA sequence: TGTGCCAGCAGCGGGGACCCCCATGCGCCCGGGGAGCTGTTTTTT. This translates into CASSGDPHAPGELFF.

The J gene is TRBJ2-5, the V gene TRBV20-1, with D perhaps matching TRBD1 or TRBD2 (5 bases each). Germline CDR1 is DFQATT and CDR2 is SNEGSKA (reference sequence). This CDR3 contains 15 residues. Trimming removed 2 bases from V and 5 bases from J, with 18 bases in between. CDR3 region: CSARSTAARVETQYF. CDR3 DNA: TGCAGTGCTAGATCGACAGCGGCGAGGGTGGAGACCCAGTACTTC.

At least ten counts were recorded for this clonotype. The rearrangement links TRBV6-2 or TRBV6-3 to TRBJ2-2; D is possibly TRBD1 or TRBD2 (5 bases each). The germline CDR1 and CDR2 sequences are MNHEY and SVGEGT. V lost 2 bases and J 3 bases, leaving 13 bases between the germline ends. This CDR3 contains 16 residues. DNA for the CDR3: TGTGCCAGCAGTTACCCGGCAGGGACGGACACCGGGGAGCTGTTTTTT. It translates to CASSYPAGTDTGELFF.

This clonotype came up many times. The CDR3 DNA reads as TGTGCCAGCAGCTTACAGGCTAGTAATTCACCCCTCCACTTT. Amino acids: CASSLQASNSPLHF. V is TRBV11-2 and J is TRBJ1-6; D is unclear. Per the germline V gene, CDR1 is SGHAT and CDR2 is FQNNGV. The V gene lost 2 bases and the J gene lost 6 bases, with 8 bases spanning the gap. CDR3 size: 14 residues.